Below, one T cell receptor (beta chain) is given with its context. Here immunoSEQ multiplex PCR was the method, and the copy in TCRdb shows in-frame clones only, minus some. The table includes 95,000 to 150,000 clones, 87% detected once. The data were taken from a study of T cell responses to AZD1222 COVID-19 vaccine. This CDR3 comprises 15 residues. CDR1 is LNHDA, CDR2 SQIVND, per germline (reference sequence). Trimming took 7 bases from V and 6 from J; bases not matched to a gene: 9. The sequencing here drew on peripheral blood, taken on day 0 of AZD1222 vaccination. The chain carries TRBV19 and TRBJ1-3; 10 bases fit TRBD1. The origin of this receptor is an adult in good health. In DNA form, the CDR3 reads TGTGCCAGTAATCGGGACAGGGGAATAGAAAACACCATATATTTT. Encoded protein: CASNRDRGIENTIYF.